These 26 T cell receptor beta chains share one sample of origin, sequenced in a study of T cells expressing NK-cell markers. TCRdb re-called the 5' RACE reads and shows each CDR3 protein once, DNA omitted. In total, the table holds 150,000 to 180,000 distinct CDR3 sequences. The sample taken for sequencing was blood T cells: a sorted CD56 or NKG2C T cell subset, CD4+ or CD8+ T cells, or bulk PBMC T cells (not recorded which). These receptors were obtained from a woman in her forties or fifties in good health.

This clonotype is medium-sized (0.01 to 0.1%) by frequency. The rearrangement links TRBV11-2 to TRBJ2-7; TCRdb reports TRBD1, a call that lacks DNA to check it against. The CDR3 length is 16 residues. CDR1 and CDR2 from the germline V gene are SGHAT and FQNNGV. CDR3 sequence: CASSLQGDYPSYEQYF.

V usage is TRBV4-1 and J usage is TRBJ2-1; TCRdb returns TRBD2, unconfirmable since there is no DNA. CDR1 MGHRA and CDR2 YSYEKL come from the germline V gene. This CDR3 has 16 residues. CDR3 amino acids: CASSQRVGGAGDEQFF.

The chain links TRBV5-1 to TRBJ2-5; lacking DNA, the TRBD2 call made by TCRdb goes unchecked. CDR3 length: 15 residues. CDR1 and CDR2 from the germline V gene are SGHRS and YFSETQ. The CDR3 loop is CASSLALGREETQYF.

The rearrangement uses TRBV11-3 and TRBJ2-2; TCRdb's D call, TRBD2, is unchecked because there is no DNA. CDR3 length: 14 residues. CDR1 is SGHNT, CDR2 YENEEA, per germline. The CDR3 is CASGRREDTGELFF.

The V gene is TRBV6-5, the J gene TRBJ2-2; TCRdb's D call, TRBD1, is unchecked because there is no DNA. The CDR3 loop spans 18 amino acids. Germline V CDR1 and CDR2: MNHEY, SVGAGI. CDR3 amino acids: CASRTTQRGPPNTGELFF.

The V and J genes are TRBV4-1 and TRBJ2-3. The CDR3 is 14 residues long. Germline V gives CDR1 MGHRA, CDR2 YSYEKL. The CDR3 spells CASSPSGVTDTQYF.

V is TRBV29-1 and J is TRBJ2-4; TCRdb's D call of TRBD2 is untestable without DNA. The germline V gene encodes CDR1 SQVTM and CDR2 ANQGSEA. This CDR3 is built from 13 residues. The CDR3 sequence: CSAGGGTKNIQYF.

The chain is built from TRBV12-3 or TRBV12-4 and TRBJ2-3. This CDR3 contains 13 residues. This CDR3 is CASSLAFFDTQYF.

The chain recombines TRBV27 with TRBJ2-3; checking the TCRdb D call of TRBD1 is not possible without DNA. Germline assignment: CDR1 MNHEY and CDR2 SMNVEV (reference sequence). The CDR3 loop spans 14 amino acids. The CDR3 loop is CASSGRGGADTQYF.

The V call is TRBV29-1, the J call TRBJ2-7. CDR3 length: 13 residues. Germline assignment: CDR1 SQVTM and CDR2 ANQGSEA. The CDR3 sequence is CSVEVGSSYEQYF.

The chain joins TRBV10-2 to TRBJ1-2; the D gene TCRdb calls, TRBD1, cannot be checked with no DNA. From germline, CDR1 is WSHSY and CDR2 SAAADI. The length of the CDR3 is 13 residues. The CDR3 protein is CASALSRYYGYTF.

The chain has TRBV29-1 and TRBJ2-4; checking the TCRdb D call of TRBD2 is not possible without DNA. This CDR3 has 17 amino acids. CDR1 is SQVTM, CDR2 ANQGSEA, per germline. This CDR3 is CSVRNGTSGRGKDIQYF.

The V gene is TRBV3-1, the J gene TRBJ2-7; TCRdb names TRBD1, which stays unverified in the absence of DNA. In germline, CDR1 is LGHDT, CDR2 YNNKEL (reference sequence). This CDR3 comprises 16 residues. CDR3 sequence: CASSQDGGGTDYEQYF.

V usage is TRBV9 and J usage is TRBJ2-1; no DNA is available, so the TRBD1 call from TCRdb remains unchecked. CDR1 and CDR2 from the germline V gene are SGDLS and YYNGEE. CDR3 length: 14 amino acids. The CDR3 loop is CASTETGRNNEQFF.

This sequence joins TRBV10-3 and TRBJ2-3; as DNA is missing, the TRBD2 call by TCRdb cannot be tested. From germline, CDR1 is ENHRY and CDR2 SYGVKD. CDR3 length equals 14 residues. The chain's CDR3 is CAIRGGSSTDTQYF.

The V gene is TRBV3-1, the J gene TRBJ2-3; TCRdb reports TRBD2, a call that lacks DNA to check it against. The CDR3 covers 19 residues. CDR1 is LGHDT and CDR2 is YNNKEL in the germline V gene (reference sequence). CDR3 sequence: CASSQVLLAGEASTDTQYF.

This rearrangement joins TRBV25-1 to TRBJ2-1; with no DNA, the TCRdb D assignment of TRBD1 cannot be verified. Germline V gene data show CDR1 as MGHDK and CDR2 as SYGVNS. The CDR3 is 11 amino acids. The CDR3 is CASSSSPGQFF.

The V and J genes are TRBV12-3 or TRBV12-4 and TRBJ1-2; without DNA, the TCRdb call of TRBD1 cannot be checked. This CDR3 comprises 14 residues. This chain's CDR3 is CATYIRSEWGGYTF.

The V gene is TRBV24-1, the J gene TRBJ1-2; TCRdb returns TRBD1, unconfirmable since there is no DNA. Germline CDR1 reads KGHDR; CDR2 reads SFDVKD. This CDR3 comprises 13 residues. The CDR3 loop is CATSVDRGRGYTF.

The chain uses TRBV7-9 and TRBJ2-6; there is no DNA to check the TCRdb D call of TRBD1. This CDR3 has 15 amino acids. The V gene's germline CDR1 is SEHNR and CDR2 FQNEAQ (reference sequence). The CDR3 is CASSSTGGKANVLTF. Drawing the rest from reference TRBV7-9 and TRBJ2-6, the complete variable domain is DTGVSQNPRHKITKRGQNVTFRCDPISEHNRLYWYRQTLGQGPEFLTYFQNEAQLEKSRLLSDRFSAERPKGSFSTLEIQRTEQGDSAMYLCASSSTGGKANVLTFGAGSRLTVL.

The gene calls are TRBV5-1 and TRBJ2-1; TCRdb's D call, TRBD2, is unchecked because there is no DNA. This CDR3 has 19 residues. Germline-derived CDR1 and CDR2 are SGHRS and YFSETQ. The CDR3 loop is CASSLGASGRPEAYNEQFF.

The CDR3: CATSDPRTAEVGYTF. The genes are TRBV24-1 and TRBJ1-2. CDR1 is KGHDR, CDR2 SFDVKD, per germline. The CDR3 has 15 amino acids.

The CDR3 is CASSLWDTSGNTIYF. The rearrangement uses TRBV7-9 and TRBJ1-3. There are 15 residues in the CDR3. Germline lookup yields CDR1 SEHNR and CDR2 FQNEAQ (reference sequence).

The CDR3 loop is CASSYTFGSAYEQYF. The chain links TRBV6-2 or TRBV6-3 to TRBJ2-7. Germline V lookup: CDR1 MNHEY, CDR2 SVGEGT. The CDR3 runs to 15 residues.

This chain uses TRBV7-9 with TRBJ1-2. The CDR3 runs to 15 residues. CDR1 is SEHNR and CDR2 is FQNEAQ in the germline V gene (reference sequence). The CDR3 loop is CASSSPSGHLDGYTF. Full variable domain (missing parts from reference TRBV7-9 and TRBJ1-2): DTGVSQNPRHKITKRGQNVTFRCDPISEHNRLYWYRQTLGQGPEFLTYFQNEAQLEKSRLLSDRFSAERPKGSFSTLEIQRTEQGDSAMYLCASSSPSGHLDGYTFGSGTRLTVV.

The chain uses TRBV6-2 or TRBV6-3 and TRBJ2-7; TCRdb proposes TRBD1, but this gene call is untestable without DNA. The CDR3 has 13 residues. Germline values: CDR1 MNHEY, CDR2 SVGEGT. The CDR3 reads CAGSRDRIYEQYF.